This T cell receptor beta chain was found in a study of cytomegalovirus exposure and HLA in healthy donors. Study background: Early released data had tens of millions of unique TCRs, all coming from HLA-typed donors.

V lost 0 bases, J lost 6 bases, and 10 bases lay in between. From germline, CDR1 is LGHNA and CDR2 YSLEER. This CDR3 has 14 residues. It was with 60 Vbeta and 13 Jbeta primers that the PCR ran. Sequencing used immunoSEQ multiplex PCR; TCRdb keeps in-frame clones, though not all of them. The table has about 160,000 clones, roughly 78% seen once. The sequencing input was PBMCs. This TCR was recovered from a man aged 40-55 years in good health and CMV-seronegative. The chain uses TRBV4-3 and TRBJ2-3, with a possible D match to TRBD2 (6 bases). The CDR3 region is CASSQESGLDTQYF. CDR3 DNA: TGCGCCAGCAGCCAAGAATCGGGACTGGATACGCAGTATTTT.